Below, 15 T cell receptor beta chains from the same sample are listed, as sequenced in a study of spatial heterogeneity in lung cancer. The study, taken as a whole, reports: Tracking of tumor mutation counts was seen in expanded intratumoral alpha and beta TCR counts.

The time point: sample taken at primary tumor resection. TCRdb re-analysed the 5' RACE reads in MiXCR, keeping a single row per CDR3 protein. Here the sample spans roughly 3,500 distinct CDR3 sequences, nearly 5% being singletons. No antigen has been identified for these receptors. The material was lung tumor tissue, obtained at surgery. These receptors came from a female donor with early-stage non-small cell lung cancer.

Relative to its sample, this clonotype is medium-sized. This rearrangement joins TRBV7-9 to TRBJ2-6; a possible D gene is TRBD1 (5 bases). CDR1 is SEHNR and CDR2 is FQNEAQ in the germline V gene (reference sequence). CDR3 size: 17 residues. Trimming took off 4 bases at V and 2 bases at J, with 15 bases between the two ends. CDR3 coding DNA: TGTGCCAGCAGCTCTGGTCTGGTGGGGCCTGGGGCCAACGTCCTGACTTTC. Residues: CASSSGLVGPGANVLTF. The variable domain in full, with the rest retrieved from reference TRBV7-9 and TRBJ2-6, is DTGVSQNPRHKITKRGQNVTFRCDPISEHNRLYWYRQTLGQGPEFLTYFQNEAQLEKSRLLSDRFSAERPKGSFSTLEIQRTEQGDSAMYLCASSSGLVGPGANVLTFGAGSRLTVL.

This clonotype was observed many times. CDR3 residues: CASRRENTGELFF. The CDR3 DNA reads as TGTGCCAGCAGACGGGAGAACACCGGGGAGCTGTTTTTT. The gene calls are TRBV6-5 and TRBJ2-2; the D gene is possibly TRBD2 (5 bases). The V end lost 6 bases, the J end lost 1 base, and 6 bases lay between the germline ends. There are 13 residues in the CDR3. Germline values: CDR1 MNHEY, CDR2 SVGAGI.

This clonotype rates as medium-sized. The chain employs TRBV12-3 or TRBV12-4 and TRBJ1-6; 10 bases fit TRBD1. This CDR3 region has 17 residues. After removal of 6 bases from V and 7 bases from J, the junction contained 12 bases not matched to a gene. CDR3 amino acids: CASRTITGTGVNSPLHF. In nucleotides, the CDR3 is TGTGCCAGCAGAACAATAACCGGGACAGGGGTAAATTCACCCCTCCACTTT.

This clonotype is labeled medium-sized. The rearrangement joins TRBV12-3 or TRBV12-4 to TRBJ2-5; 10 bases map to TRBD2. CDR3 length equals 14 residues. V lost 7 bases and J lost 2; bases outside the gene matches: 4. The CDR3 DNA is TGTGCCAGCAATAGCGGGGGGCCGCAAGAGACCCAGTACTTC. Amino acid sequence: CASNSGGPQETQYF.

Within the sample, this clonotype is medium-sized. The J gene is TRBJ1-4, the V gene TRBV4-3, with 9 bases aligning to TRBD1. This CDR3 has 15 residues. Germline V gives CDR1 LGHNA, CDR2 YSLEER. J gave up 8 bases and V 4 bases, and 8 bases lay outside the gene matches. This chain's CDR3 is CASSPRTGVEEKLFF. The CDR3, as DNA: TGCGCCAGCAGCCCGAGGACAGGGGTAGAGGAAAAACTGTTTTTT.

In its sample, this clonotype ranks as medium-sized (0.01 to 0.1%). CDR3 nucleotides: TGTGCCACCAGCAAGCCTGGGACAGGGGGGACCTATGGCTACACCTTC. The encoded protein is CATSKPGTGGTYGYTF. The chain couples TRBV15 to TRBJ1-2; TRBD1 aligns across 11 bases. CDR1 and CDR2 (germline): LNHNV, YYDKDF (reference sequence). The CDR3 is 16 residues long. The trim removed 4 bases at V and 4 bases at J, leaving 8 bases unmatched.

This clonotype ranks as medium-sized. CDR3 region: CSARVGNGGYDNEQFF. CDR3 coding DNA: TGCAGTGCTAGAGTGGGTAACGGGGGGTACGACAATGAGCAGTTCTTC. The chain joins TRBV20-1 to TRBJ2-1; 7 positions agree with TRBD2. Germline CDR1 is DFQATT and CDR2 is SNEGSKA (reference sequence). The CDR3 loop spans 16 amino acids. V was pared by 1 base and J by 5 bases, with 11 bases of the junction left unmatched.

This clonotype was recorded many times. This rearrangement joins TRBV12-3 or TRBV12-4 to TRBJ1-2, with D unclear. V shed 3 bases and J shed 4 bases, with 15 bases lying between them. The CDR3 has 15 amino acids. The CDR3 nucleotides are TGTGCCAGCAGTTTTGGTCGGCCCAGCTCCTATGGCTACACCTTC. Translating gives CASSFGRPSSYGYTF.

This clonotype was seen ten or more times. The chain has TRBV5-1 and TRBJ1-3; possibly TRBD1 for D (6 bases). Germline CDR1 and CDR2: SGHRS and YFSETQ. This CDR3 region has 16 residues. Trimming removed 3 bases at V and 2 bases at J, with 15 bases between. As DNA, the CDR3 is TGCGCCAGCAGCTCGACCTCTGACAGGACTGGAAACACCATATATTTT. It encodes CASSSTSDRTGNTIYF.

This clonotype is categorized as medium-sized. This chain joins TRBV29-1 and TRBJ1-2; 7 bases align to TRBD1. The CDR3 length is 12 residues. Germline values: CDR1 SQVTM, CDR2 ANQGSEA. The V and J ends lost 6 bases and 3 bases, in that order; junction bases with no gene match: 4. Written as DNA, the CDR3 is TGCAGCGTCGCTGGACAGGACTATGGCTACACCTTC. Protein: CSVAGQDYGYTF. Complete variable domain (other parts from reference TRBV29-1 and TRBJ1-2): SAVISQKPSRDICQRGTSLTIQCQVDSQVTMMFWYRQQPGQSLTLIATANQGSEATYESGFVIDKFPISRPNLTFSTLTVSNMSPEDSSIYLCSVAGQDYGYTFGSGTRLTVV.

This clonotype qualifies as medium-sized. The chain combines TRBV7-8 with TRBJ1-1; tentative D call: TRBD1 (6 bases). Germline CDR1 and CDR2: SGHVS and FQNEAQ. The CDR3 is 15 residues long. Trimming took 8 bases from V and 0 from J, leaving 16 bases between them. The CDR3, as DNA: TGTGCCAGCCAAGACTCGACAGGTATGAACACTGAAGCTTTCTTT. Translated: CASQDSTGMNTEAFF.

The sample holds many counts of this clonotype. The chain joins TRBV3-1 to TRBJ2-1; D gene uncertain. The CDR3 extends over 11 amino acids. Germline values: CDR1 LGHDT, CDR2 YNNKEL (reference sequence). V lost 5 bases and J lost 8, with 7 bases in between. The CDR3: CASSARYEQFF. DNA for the CDR3: TGTGCCAGCAGCGCCCGGTATGAGCAGTTCTTC.

This clonotype was observed at least ten times. The chain joins TRBV28 to TRBJ2-2; the D gene is possibly TRBD1 (5 bases). This CDR3 has 14 amino acids. Germline V gives CDR1 MDHEN, CDR2 SYDVKM. The V gene lost 7 bases and the J gene lost 4 bases, with 13 bases spanning the gap. In DNA, the CDR3 is TGTGCCAGCACGAGGCAGGGCATCACCGGGGAGCTGTTTTTT. It codes for CASTRQGITGELFF.

By share, this clonotype counts as medium-sized. The rearrangement uses TRBV18 and TRBJ2-1; 11 nucleotides agree with TRBD2. Germline trimming cut 2 bases from V and 9 bases from J; bases unmatched to any gene: 12. Germline V lookup: CDR1 KGHSH, CDR2 LQKENI. This CDR3 region has 17 residues. CDR3 DNA sequence: TGTGCCAGCTCACCATCGTTTCTTAGCGGGGGGGCTGGTGAGCAGTTCTTC. Translated, it gives CASSPSFLSGGAGEQFF.

This clonotype is termed medium-sized. This chain joins TRBV9 and TRBJ1-3; D unresolved. V gave up 4 bases and J gave up 5 bases, with 13 bases separating them. CDR3 length: 14 residues. The V gene's germline CDR1 is SGDLS and CDR2 YYNGEE. The DNA of the CDR3 is TGTGCCAGCAGCATCGACCTCCTGAGAAACACCATATATTTT. Its protein product is CASSIDLLRNTIYF.